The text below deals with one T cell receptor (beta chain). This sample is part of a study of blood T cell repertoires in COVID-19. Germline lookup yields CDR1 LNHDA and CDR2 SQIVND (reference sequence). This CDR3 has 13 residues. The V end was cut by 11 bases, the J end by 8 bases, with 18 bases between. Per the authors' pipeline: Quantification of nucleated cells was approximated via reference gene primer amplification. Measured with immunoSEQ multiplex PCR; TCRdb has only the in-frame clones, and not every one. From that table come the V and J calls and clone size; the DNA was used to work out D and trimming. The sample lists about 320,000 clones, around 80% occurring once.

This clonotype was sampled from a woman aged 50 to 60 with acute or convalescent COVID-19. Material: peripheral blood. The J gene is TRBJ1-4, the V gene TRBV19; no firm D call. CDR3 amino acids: CAHQFLPREKLFF. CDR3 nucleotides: TGTGCCCACCAATTCCTGCCCCGGGAAAAACTGTTTTTT.